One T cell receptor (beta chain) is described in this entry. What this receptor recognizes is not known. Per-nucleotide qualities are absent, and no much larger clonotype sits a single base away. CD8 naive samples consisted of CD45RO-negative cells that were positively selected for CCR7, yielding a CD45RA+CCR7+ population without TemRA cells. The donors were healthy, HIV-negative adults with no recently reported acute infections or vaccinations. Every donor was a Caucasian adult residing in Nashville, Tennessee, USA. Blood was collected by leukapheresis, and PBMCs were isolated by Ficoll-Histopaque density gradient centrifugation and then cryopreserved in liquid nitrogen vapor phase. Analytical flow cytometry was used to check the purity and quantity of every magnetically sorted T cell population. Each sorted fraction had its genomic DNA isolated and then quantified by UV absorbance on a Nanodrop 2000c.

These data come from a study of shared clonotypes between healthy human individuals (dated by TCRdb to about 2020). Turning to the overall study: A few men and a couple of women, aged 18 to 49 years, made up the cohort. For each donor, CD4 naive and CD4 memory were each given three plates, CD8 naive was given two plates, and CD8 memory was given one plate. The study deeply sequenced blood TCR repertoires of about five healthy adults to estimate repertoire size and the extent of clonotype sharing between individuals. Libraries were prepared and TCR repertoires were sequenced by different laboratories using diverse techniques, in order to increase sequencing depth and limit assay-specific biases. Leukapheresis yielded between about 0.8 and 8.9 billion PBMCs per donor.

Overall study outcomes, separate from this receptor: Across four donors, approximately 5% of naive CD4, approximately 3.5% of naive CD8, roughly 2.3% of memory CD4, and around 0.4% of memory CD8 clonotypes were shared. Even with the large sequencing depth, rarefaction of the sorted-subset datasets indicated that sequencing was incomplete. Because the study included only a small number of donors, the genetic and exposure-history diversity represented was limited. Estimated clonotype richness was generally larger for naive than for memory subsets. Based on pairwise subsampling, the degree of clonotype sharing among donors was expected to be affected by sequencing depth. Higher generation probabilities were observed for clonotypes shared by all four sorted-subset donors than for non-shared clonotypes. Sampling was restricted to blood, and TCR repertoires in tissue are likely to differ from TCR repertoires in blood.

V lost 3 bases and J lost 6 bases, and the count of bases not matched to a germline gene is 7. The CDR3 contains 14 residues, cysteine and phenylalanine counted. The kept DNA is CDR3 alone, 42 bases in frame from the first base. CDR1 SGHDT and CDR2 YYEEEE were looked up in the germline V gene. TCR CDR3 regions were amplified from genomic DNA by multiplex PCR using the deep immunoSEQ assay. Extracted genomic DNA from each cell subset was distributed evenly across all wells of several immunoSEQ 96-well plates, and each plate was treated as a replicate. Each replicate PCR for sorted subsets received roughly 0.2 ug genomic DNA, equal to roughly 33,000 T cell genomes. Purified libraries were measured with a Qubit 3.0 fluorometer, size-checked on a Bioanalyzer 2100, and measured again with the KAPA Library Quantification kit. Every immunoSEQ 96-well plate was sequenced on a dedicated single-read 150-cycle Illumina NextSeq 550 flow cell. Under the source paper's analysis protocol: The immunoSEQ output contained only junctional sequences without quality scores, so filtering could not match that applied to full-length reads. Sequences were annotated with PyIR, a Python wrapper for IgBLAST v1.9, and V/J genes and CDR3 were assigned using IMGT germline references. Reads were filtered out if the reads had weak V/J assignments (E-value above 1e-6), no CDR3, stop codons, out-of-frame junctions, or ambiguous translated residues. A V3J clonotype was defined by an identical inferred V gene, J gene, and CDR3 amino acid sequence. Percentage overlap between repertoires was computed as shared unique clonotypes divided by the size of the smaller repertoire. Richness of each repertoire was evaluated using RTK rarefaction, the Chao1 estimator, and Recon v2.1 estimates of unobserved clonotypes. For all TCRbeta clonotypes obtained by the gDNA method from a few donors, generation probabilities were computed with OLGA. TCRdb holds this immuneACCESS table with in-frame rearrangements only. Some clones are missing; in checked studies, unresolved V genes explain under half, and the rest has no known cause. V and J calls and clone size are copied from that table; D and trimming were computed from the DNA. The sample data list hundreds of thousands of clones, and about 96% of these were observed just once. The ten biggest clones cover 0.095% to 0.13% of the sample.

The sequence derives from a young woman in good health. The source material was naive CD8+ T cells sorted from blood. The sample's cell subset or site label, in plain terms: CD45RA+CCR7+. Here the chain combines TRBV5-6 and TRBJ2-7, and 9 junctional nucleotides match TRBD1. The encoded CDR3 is CASSSPGQGFEQYF. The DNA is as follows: TGTGCCAGCAGCTCACCGGGACAGGGTTTCGAGCAGTACTTC.